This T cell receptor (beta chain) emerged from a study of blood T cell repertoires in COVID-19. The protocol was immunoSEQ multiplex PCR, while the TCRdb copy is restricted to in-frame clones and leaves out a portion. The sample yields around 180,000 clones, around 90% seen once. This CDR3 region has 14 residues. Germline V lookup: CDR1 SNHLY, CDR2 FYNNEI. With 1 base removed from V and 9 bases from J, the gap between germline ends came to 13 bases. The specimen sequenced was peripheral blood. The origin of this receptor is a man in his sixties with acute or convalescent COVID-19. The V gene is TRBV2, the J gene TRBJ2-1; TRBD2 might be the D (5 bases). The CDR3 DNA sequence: TGTGCCAGCAGTGAAGGGGTGAGTCGGGGTGAGCAGTTCTTC. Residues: CASSEGVSRGEQFF.